The 8 T cell receptor beta chains below come from one sample, sequenced in a study of T cell clonality in common variable immunodeficiency. TCRdb keeps only in-frame clones here, not all; method: immunoSEQ multiplex PCR. The repertoire consists of about 30,000 clones, none detected only once. Sequencing was carried out using peripheral blood mononuclear cells. The receptor set was obtained from a person between 18 and 75 years old in good health.

This clone was detected ten times or more. The read ends 3 residues shy of where the CDR3 ends; the end is completed using the germline J gene. The chain employs TRBV12-3 or TRBV12-4 and TRBJ2-2; D is possibly TRBD1 (6 bases). Deletions cut 1 base from V and 0 bases from J, with 6 bases between. The CDR3 is 15 residues long. The CDR3 is CASSLGTANTGELFF. CDR3 bases read: TGTGCCAGCAGTTTAGGGACAGCGAACACCGGGGAG.

CDR3 DNA, as far as it was read: TGTGCCAGCAGTGGGACAGGGATATACGAG. The encoded protein is CASSGTGIYE. The whole CDR3 protein is CASSGTGIYEQYF. The chain carries TRBV6-1 and TRBJ2-7; 8 bases map to TRBD1. The read stops 3 residues short of the end of the CDR3; the missing end is completed from the germline J gene. This CDR3 is built from 13 residues. Germline-derived CDR1 and CDR2 are MNHNS and SASEGT. V lost 4 bases to trimming and J lost 4 bases; unmatched junction nucleotides: 3.

The sample holds many counts of this clone. The read gets to within 3 residues of the CDR3 end, and the germline J gene fills in the rest. J is TRBJ2-7 and V is TRBV28; 8 nucleotides agree with TRBD1. Germline CDR1 is MDHEN and CDR2 is SYDVKM. The CDR3 has 18 residues. V was clipped by 6 bases and J by 4 bases; unmatched bases: 20. The part of the CDR3 DNA that was read is TGTGCCAGCAGGTTAGCCCGCAGGGGGCCCCGGATTTTATACGAG. This encodes CASRLARRGPRILYE. The full CDR3 protein is CASRLARRGPRILYEQYF.

This clone was detected many times. The observed sequence ends 3 residues before the CDR3 terminus, with the missing tail filled in from the germline J gene. The chain recombines TRBV5-1 with TRBJ2-5; D is ambiguous. Between the trimmed V and J ends, which lost 4 bases and 2 bases, there was a span of 3 bases. The CDR3 is 11 amino acids. Per the germline V gene, CDR1 is SGHRS and CDR2 is YFSETQ. The CDR3 DNA, read in part, is TGCGCCAGCAGCCTGCAAGAGACC. It yields the protein CASSLQET. The whole CDR3 is CASSLQETQYF.

This clone has at least ten counts. The observed sequence ends 3 residues before the CDR3 terminus, with the missing tail filled in from the germline J gene. The V gene is TRBV5-1, the J gene TRBJ1-2; 8 positions agree with TRBD1. Germline CDR1 SGHRS, CDR2 YFSETQ. This CDR3 has 15 amino acids. The CDR3 DNA, read in part, is TGCGCCAGCAGCTTGGAGGCAGGGGGCGCTTCGGGC. It translates to CASSLEAGGASG. The entire CDR3 protein is CASSLEAGGASGYTF.

This clone was counted ten times or more. The sequence runs out 3 residues before the end of the CDR3; the remainder is reconstructed from the germline J gene. V is TRBV20-1 and J is TRBJ2-2, with a possible D match to TRBD1 (6 bases). The V and J ends lost 6 bases and 4 bases respectively, with 12 bases between them. Germline CDR1 reads DFQATT; CDR2 reads SNEGSKA (reference sequence). This CDR3 is 13 amino acids long. CDR3 DNA (partial): TGCAGTGCCCCAGGGGTGGGCACCGGGGAG. Protein sequence: CSAPGVGTGE. The whole CDR3 region reads CSAPGVGTGELFF.

This clone was seen repeatedly, ten times or more. The read terminates 3 residues before the CDR3 end, so the remaining end is supplied by the germline J gene. The chain is built from TRBV19 and TRBJ1-2; D may be TRBD1 (5 bases). This CDR3 comprises 15 residues. V dropped 5 bases and J dropped 3 bases, with 16 bases sitting between them. Looked up from germline, CDR1 is LNHDA and CDR2 is SQIVND (reference sequence). Partial CDR3 DNA: TGTGCCAGTAGTCATCCCCTAGACAGCTACTATGGC. Translating gives CASSHPLDSYYG. The whole CDR3 region reads CASSHPLDSYYGYTF.

In its sample, this clone was seen many times. The read finishes 3 residues shy of the CDR3 end, and the germline J gene is used to complete it. The chain recombines TRBV4-2 with TRBJ2-3, with 10 bases fitting TRBD2. V was clipped by 2 bases and J by 5 bases; unmatched bases: 7. Germline V gene data show CDR1 as LGHNA and CDR2 as YNFKEQ. The CDR3 runs to 16 residues. The CDR3 sequence: CASSQPIAGGIDTQYF. CDR3 bases read: TGTGCCAGCAGCCAACCTATAGCGGGGGGAATAGATACG.